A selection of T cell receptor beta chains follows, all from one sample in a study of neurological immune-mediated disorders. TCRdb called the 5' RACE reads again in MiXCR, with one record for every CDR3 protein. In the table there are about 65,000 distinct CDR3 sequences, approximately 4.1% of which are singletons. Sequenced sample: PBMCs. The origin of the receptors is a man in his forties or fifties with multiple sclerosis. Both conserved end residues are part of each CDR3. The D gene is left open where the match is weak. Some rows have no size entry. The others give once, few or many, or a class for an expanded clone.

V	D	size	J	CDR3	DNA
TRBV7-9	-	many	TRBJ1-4	CASSIRRNEKLFF	TGTGCCAGCAGCATCAGACGTAATGAAAAACTGTTTTTT
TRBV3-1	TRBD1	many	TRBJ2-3	CASSQGQGAEYF	TGTGCCAGCAGCCAGGGACAGGGGGCGGAGTATTTT
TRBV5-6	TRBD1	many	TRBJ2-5	CASSAGGGWYQETQYF	TGTGCCAGCAGCGCAGGGGGTGGGTGGTATCAAGAGACCCAGTACTTC
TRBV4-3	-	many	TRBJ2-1	CASSPTGSSYNEQFF	TGCGCCAGCAGTCCGACAGGTAGCTCCTACAATGAGCAGTTCTTC
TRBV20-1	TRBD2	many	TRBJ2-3	CSAYGGEVDTQYF	TGCAGTGCTTACGGGGGGGAGGTAGATACGCAGTATTTT
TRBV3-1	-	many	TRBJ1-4	CASSPSGLEEKLFF	TGTGCCAGCAGCCCCTCTGGGCTCGAAGAAAAACTGTTTTTT
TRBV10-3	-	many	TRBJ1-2	CAISESFVGSAGANYGYTF	TGTGCCATCAGTGAGTCGTTCGTGGGGTCGGCCGGGGCTAACTATGGCTACACCTTC
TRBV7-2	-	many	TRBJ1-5	CASSPTGQPQNF	TGTGCCAGCAGCCCCACCGGCCAGCCCCAGAATTTT
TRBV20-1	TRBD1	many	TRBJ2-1	CSASQRDREYNEQFF	TGCAGTGCTAGCCAAAGGGACAGGGAGTACAATGAGCAGTTCTTC
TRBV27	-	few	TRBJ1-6	CASSLGSTTHSPLHF	TGTGCCAGCAGTTTAGGCAGCACTACTCATTCACCCCTCCACTTT
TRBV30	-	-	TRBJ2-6	CAWRWHNSGAKVLTF	TGTGCCTGGAGATGGCATAACTCTGGGGCCAAAGTCCTGACTTTC